This passage covers 21 T cell receptor beta chains from one sample sequenced in a study of T cells expressing NK-cell markers. TCRdb derives one entry per CDR3 protein from the 5' RACE reads, leaving out DNA. Its listing shows 300,000 to 450,000 distinct CDR3 sequences. Sequences were obtained from blood T cells: a sorted CD56 or NKG2C T cell subset, CD4+ or CD8+ T cells, or bulk PBMC T cells (not recorded which). These receptors were taken from a man aged 18-69 years in good health.

This sequence joins TRBV29-1 and TRBJ2-3. CDR3 size: 14 residues. The germline V gene has CDR1 SQVTM and CDR2 ANQGSEA. The CDR3: CSVLASLTVDTQYF.

The gene calls are TRBV5-1 and TRBJ2-7; absent DNA, TCRdb's TRBD1 call cannot be checked. Germline V gene sequence: CDR1 SGHRS, CDR2 YFSETQ. The CDR3 extends over 15 amino acids. The CDR3 loop reads CASGPSGTGGYEQYF.

V and J are TRBV29-1 and TRBJ2-3; the D call of TRBD2 rests on TCRdb alone, since no DNA is present to check it. Germline CDR1 and CDR2: SQVTM and ANQGSEA. The CDR3 runs 14 residues. The CDR3 loop reads CSERTSGSTDTQYF.

V usage is TRBV20-1 and J usage is TRBJ1-4; TCRdb selects TRBD1, and the lack of DNA leaves this call unchecked. The CDR3 covers 15 residues. Germline V CDR1 and CDR2: DFQATT, SNEGSKA (reference sequence). The CDR3 spells CSASPEGGRGEKLFF.

The CDR3: CASSRLAVGEQFF. The chain uses TRBV6-1 and TRBJ2-1; with no DNA, the TCRdb D assignment of TRBD2 cannot be verified. CDR1 and CDR2 from the germline V gene are MNHNS and SASEGT. This CDR3 is 13 amino acids long.

The chain has TRBV11-2 and TRBJ1-1; the D call from TCRdb, TRBD1, cannot be confirmed without DNA. This CDR3 is 20 amino acids long. Germline V gene sequence: CDR1 SGHAT, CDR2 FQNNGV. CDR3: CASSHRNLGTGRKMNTEAFF.

The chain's CDR3 is CASSQRNRDGSDTQYF. This rearrangement joins TRBV23-1 to TRBJ2-3; TCRdb lists TRBD1, though no DNA is available to test this call. TRBV23-1 is reported as an ORF; its role is uncertain. The CDR3 contains 16 residues.

The J gene is TRBJ2-4, the V gene TRBV19; TCRdb outputs TRBD1, but without DNA this stays unchecked. CDR1 is LNHDA, CDR2 SQIVND, per germline (reference sequence). The CDR3 consists of 12 residues. CDR3 residues: CATRQGGNIQYF. Full variable domain (missing parts from reference TRBV19 and TRBJ2-4): DGGITQSPKYLFRKEGQNVTLSCEQNLNHDAMYWYRQDPGQGLRLIYYSQIVNDFQKGDIAEGYSVSREKKESFPLTVTSAQKNPTAFYLCATRQGGNIQYFGAGTRLSVL.

V usage is TRBV18 and J usage is TRBJ2-7; absent DNA, TCRdb's TRBD1 call cannot be checked. In germline, CDR1 is KGHSH, CDR2 LQKENI. The CDR3 spans 16 residues. The CDR3 is CASSAAAQGATYEQYF.

The chain joins TRBV12-3 or TRBV12-4 to TRBJ2-3; lacking DNA, the TRBD1 call made by TCRdb goes unchecked. The CDR3 is made up of 16 amino acids. The CDR3 sequence: CASSRPGHTSTDTQYF.

This rearrangement joins TRBV9 to TRBJ2-7; lacking DNA, the TRBD1 call made by TCRdb goes unchecked. The CDR3 extends over 15 amino acids. The V gene's germline CDR1 is SGDLS and CDR2 YYNGEE. The CDR3 is CASTSTPGSSYEQYF.

The chain couples TRBV19 to TRBJ2-3; TCRdb's assignment of TRBD1 cannot be checked, as there is no DNA. Per the germline V gene, CDR1 is LNHDA and CDR2 is SQIVND (reference sequence). CDR3 length equals 14 residues. The CDR3: CASSDRRHTDTQYF.

The rearrangement uses TRBV6-1 and TRBJ2-1; lacking DNA, the TRBD2 call made by TCRdb goes unchecked. In germline, CDR1 is MNHNS, CDR2 SASEGT. The CDR3 runs 17 residues. The CDR3 loop is CASSEGRLAGEYNEQFF.

The chain carries TRBV12-3 or TRBV12-4 and TRBJ2-5; absent DNA, TCRdb's TRBD1 call cannot be checked. The CDR3 runs 14 residues. CDR3 residues: CASSFYDRTGTQYF.

The rearrangement joins TRBV6-1 to TRBJ2-3; the TCRdb D gene call, TRBD2, has no DNA to confirm it. Germline CDR1 and CDR2: MNHNS and SASEGT. The CDR3 covers 19 residues. CDR3 loop: CASSEGLAGIAQAKYTQYF.

The rearrangement links TRBV12-3 or TRBV12-4 to TRBJ2-7. The length of the CDR3 is 12 residues. The CDR3: CASSSGVWEQYF.

The chain recombines TRBV14 with TRBJ1-5. Germline lookup yields CDR1 SGHDN and CDR2 FVKESK. The CDR3 is made up of 15 amino acids. CDR3 residues: CASSQVGGANQPQHF.

This rearrangement joins TRBV5-5 to TRBJ1-2; TCRdb picks TRBD1, but there is no DNA to check that call. Germline CDR1 is SGHKS and CDR2 is YYEKEE (reference sequence). The CDR3 contains 18 residues. The CDR3 region is CASSWRFGQGAINYGYTF.

The chain recombines TRBV28 with TRBJ1-1; TCRdb designates TRBD1, a call that cannot be tested without DNA. CDR3 length: 14 residues. CDR1 is MDHEN and CDR2 is SYDVKM in the germline V gene. CDR3 sequence reads: CASSLLGQYTEAFF.

This rearrangement joins TRBV9 to TRBJ1-3. From germline, CDR1 is SGDLS and CDR2 YYNGEE. This CDR3 spans 15 amino acids. CDR3 residues: CASSSMRGAGNTIYF.

The V call is TRBV30, the J call TRBJ2-1; TCRdb outputs TRBD2, but without DNA this stays unchecked. The germline V gene has CDR1 GTSNPN and CDR2 SVGIG (reference sequence). The CDR3 consists of 16 residues. The CDR3 sequence is CAWSLGLAGGPLEQFF.